The sequence of this TCR beta chain was determined in a study of blood T cell repertoires in COVID-19. Study-wide context: Sites in the United States, Italy and Spain provided acute and convalescent COVID-19 samples. T cells, B-cell-depleted T cells, or PBMCs provided the cDNA or gDNA that served as material.

Data came from immunoSEQ multiplex PCR; TCRdb stores just in-frame clones and leaves some out. The table includes about 340,000 clones, approximately 83% detected once. Trimming took 1 base from V and 6 from J, leaving 12 bases between them. Germline V gene data show CDR1 as ENHRY and CDR2 as SYGVKD. CDR3 length equals 15 residues. Recruits, aged roughly 18 to 90 years, lived in 24 US areas. Participants' own reports of clinical history determined their cohort assignment. The specimen was PBMCs or T cells enriched from blood (not recorded which). The chain joins TRBV10-3 to TRBJ2-2; D possibly corresponds to TRBD2 (5 bases). The receptor was derived from a woman aged 40 to 50 with acute COVID-19. The CDR3 loop reads CAISELESSPGELFF. For the CDR3, the DNA is TGTGCCATCAGTGAGTTGGAATCTAGCCCCGGGGAGCTGTTTTTT.